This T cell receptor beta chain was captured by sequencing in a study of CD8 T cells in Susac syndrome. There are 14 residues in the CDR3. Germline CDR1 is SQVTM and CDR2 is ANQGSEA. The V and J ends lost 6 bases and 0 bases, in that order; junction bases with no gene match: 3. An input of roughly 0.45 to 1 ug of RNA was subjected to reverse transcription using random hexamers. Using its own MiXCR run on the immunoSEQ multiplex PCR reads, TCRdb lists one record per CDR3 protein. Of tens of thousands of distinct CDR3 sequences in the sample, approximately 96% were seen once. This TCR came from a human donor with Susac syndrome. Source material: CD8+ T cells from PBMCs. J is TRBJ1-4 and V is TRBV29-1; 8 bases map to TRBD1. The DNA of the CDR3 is TGCAGCGTAATACAGGGGGCAACTAATGAAAAACTGTTTTTT. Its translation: CSVIQGATNEKLFF.